This record covers a single T cell receptor beta chain. This specimen comes from a study of blood T cell repertoires in COVID-19. On the study more broadly: COVID-19 samples from acute and convalescent phases originated in the United States, Italy and Spain.

Study processing details: Scientists estimated how many nucleated cells there were by amplifying reference gene primers. Profiled with immunoSEQ multiplex PCR; TCRdb holds only in-frame clones, not every one. Clone size and the V and J calls come from that table; the DNA yielded D and trimming. The sample includes roughly 230,000 clones, around 87% of them seen just once. Enrolment of Seattle patients took place during active infection, and they were followed longitudinally. This CDR3 has 13 amino acids. Trimming pared 1 base from V and 8 bases from J, leaving 11 bases between. Source material: peripheral blood. This clonotype originated in a woman aged 60-75 years with COVID-19, enrolled during active disease. J is TRBJ1-2 and V is TRBV12-3 or TRBV12-4, with D unresolved. CDR3 coding DNA: TGTGCCAGCAGTTTAGAACCGCTGAGGGGCTACACCTTC. Translated: CASSLEPLRGYTF.